The entry below describes one TCR beta chain. This record comes from a study of T cell changes during pregnancy in multiple sclerosis. Profiled with immunoSEQ multiplex PCR; TCRdb holds only in-frame clones, not every one. The table includes over 20,000 clones, 70% to 90% detected once. Germline lookup yields CDR1 MNHEY and CDR2 SVGAGI. V was clipped by 5 bases and J by 7 bases, with 20 bases between them. The CDR3 extends over 15 amino acids. The receptor's source is a female donor with multiple sclerosis, enrolled in a pregnancy study. V usage is TRBV6-5 and J usage is TRBJ1-1; D remains unclear. The material was CD8+ T cells from peripheral blood mononuclear cells, obtained before pregnancy. CDR3 DNA: TGTGCCAGCAGTCCTCCCGGATGGGTCACGGGTGAAGCTTTCTTT. Translating gives CASSPPGWVTGEAFF.